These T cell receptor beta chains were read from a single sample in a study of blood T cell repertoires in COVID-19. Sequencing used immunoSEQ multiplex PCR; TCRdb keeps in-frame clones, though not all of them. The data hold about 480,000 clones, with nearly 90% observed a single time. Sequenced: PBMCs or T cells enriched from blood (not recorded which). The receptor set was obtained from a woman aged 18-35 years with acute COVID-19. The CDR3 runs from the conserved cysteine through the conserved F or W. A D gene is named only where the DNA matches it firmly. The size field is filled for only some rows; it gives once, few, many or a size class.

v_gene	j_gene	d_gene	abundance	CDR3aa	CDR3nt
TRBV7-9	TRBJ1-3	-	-	CASSLAGSLSGNTIYF	TGTGCCAGCAGCTTAGCTGGTAGCCTCTCTGGAAACACCATATATTTT
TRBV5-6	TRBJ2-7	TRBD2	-	CASSTPSGFYEQYF	TGTGCCAGCAGCACCCCTAGCGGCTTCTACGAGCAGTACTTC
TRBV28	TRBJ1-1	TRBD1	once	CASSSGQGSRTEAFF	TGTGCCAGCAGTTCAGGACAGGGTTCGCGGACTGAAGCTTTCTTT
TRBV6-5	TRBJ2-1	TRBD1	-	CASSRGQGLYNEQFF	TGTGCCAGCAGCCGGGGACAGGGCCTGTACAATGAGCAGTTCTTC
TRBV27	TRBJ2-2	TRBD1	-	CASSHAGQGITGELFF	TGTGCCAGCAGTCACGCGGGACAGGGGATCACCGGGGAGCTGTTTTTT
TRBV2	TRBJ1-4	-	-	CAFQRATNEKLFF	TGTGCCTTTCAGCGCGCAACTAATGAAAAACTGTTTTTT
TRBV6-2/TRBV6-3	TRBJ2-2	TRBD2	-	CASSLGLARGSGELFF	TGTGCCAGCAGTTTGGGACTAGCGAGGGGGTCCGGGGAGCTGTTTTTT
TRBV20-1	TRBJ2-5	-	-	CSASRSSKETQYF	TGCAGTGCTAGTAGGAGTTCAAAAGAGACCCAGTACTTC
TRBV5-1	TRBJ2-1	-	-	CASSFYPGDSYNEQFF	TGCGCCAGCAGCTTCTACCCGGGGGACTCTTACAATGAGCAGTTCTTC
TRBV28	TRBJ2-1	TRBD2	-	CASSLSGRSDEQFF	TGTGCCAGCAGCCTGAGCGGGAGAAGCGATGAGCAGTTCTTC
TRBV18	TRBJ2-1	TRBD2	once	CASSLTAGAPGSYNEQFF	TGTGCCAGCTCACTGACAGCGGGGGCCCCCGGGTCCTACAATGAGCAGTTCTTC
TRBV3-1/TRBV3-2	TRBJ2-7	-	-	CASSQAGLYRDEQYF	TGTGCCAGCAGCCAAGCCGGCCTATACAGAGACGAGCAGTACTTC
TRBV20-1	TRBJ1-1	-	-	CSAGTATEAFF	TGCAGTGCCGGGACTGCCACTGAAGCTTTCTTT
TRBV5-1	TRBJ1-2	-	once	CASGSTAANYGYTF	TGCGCCAGCGGATCGACAGCAGCTAACTATGGCTACACCTTC
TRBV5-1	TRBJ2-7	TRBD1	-	CASRRDSYEQYF	TGCGCCAGCAGAAGGGACAGCTACGAGCAGTACTTC
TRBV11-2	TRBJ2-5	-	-	CASSSAPGHLQETQYF	TGTGCCAGCAGCTCGGCTCCGGGACACCTTCAAGAGACCCAGTACTTC
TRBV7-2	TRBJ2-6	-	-	CASKSGAGANVLTF	TGTGCCAGCAAGTCAGGGGCTGGGGCCAACGTCCTGACTTTC
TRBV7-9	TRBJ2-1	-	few	CASSLSGVNEQFF	TGTGCCAGCAGCTTATCAGGGGTCAATGAGCAGTTCTTC
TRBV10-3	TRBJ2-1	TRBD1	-	CAISESGDRGNEQFF	TGTGCCATCAGTGAGTCAGGGGACAGGGGCAATGAGCAGTTCTTC
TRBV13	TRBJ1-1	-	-	CASSLGPGLGNTEAFF	TGTGCCAGCAGCTTAGGCCCGGGGTTGGGAAACACTGAAGCTTTCTTT
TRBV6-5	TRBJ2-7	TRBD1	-	CASRGDRDEQYF	TGTGCCAGCAGAGGGGACAGGGACGAGCAGTACTTC
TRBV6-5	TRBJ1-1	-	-	CASSYRRTANTEAFF	TGTGCCAGCAGCTATCGCCGGACAGCGAACACTGAAGCTTTCTTT
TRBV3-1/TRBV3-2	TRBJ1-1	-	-	CASSQVAGVGTEAFF	TGTGCCAGCAGCCAAGTCGCAGGGGTTGGGACTGAAGCTTTCTTT
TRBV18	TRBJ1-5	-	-	CASSQAPTIHNQPQHF	TGTGCCAGCTCACAGGCACCTACTATTCACAATCAGCCCCAGCATTTT
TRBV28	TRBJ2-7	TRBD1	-	CASNRQGRYEQYF	TGTGCCAGCAACAGACAGGGGCGATACGAGCAGTACTTC
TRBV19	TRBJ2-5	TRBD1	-	CASKTGTGHRETQYF	TGTGCCAGTAAAACCGGGACAGGGCATCGAGAGACCCAGTACTTC
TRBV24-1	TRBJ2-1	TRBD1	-	CATSVARGQVLNEQFF	TGTGCCACCAGTGTAGCGAGGGGACAGGTTCTCAATGAGCAGTTCTTC
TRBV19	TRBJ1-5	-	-	CASSIVPGGGQPQHF	TGTGCCAGTAGTATAGTACCGGGGGGAGGTCAGCCCCAGCATTTT
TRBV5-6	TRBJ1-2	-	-	CASSLDRAPYTF	TGTGCCAGCAGCTTGGACAGGGCCCCCTACACCTTC
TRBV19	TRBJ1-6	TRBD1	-	CASSVLGQGLNSPLHF	TGTGCCAGTAGTGTGCTAGGACAGGGGTTGAATTCACCCCTCCACTTT
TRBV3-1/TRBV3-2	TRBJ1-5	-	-	CASSREGDRYQPQHF	TGTGCCAGCAGCCGTGAAGGCGACAGATATCAGCCCCAGCATTTT
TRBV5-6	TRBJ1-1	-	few	CASSSRVPLPTEAFF	TGTGCCAGCAGCAGCAGGGTACCTCTTCCCACTGAAGCTTTCTTT
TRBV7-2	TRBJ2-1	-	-	CASSAFSGYSYNEQFF	TGTGCCAGCAGCGCTTTTAGCGGTTATTCCTACAATGAGCAGTTCTTC
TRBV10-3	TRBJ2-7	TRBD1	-	CAISDGDRQYF	TGTGCCATCAGTGACGGGGACAGGCAGTACTTC
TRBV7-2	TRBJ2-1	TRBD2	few	CASSLSAGGSYNEQFF	TGTGCCAGCAGCTTGAGTGCGGGGGGCTCCTACAATGAGCAGTTCTTC
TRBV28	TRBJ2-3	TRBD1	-	CASRLIQGAGTDTQYF	TGTGCCAGCAGACTCATACAGGGGGCGGGCACAGATACGCAGTATTTT
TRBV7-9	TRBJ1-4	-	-	CASSPGHIGEKLFF	TGTGCCAGCAGCCCGGGACATATAGGGGAAAAACTGTTTTTT
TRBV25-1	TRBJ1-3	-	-	CASSPSVGHSSGNTIYF	TGTGCCAGCAGTCCGTCGGTTGGACACTCATCTGGAAACACCATATATTTT
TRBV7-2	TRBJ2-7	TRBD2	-	CASSSTTSGSTEQYF	TGTGCCAGCAGCTCGACTACTAGCGGGAGTACCGAGCAGTACTTC
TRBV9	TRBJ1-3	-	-	CASSVGGDGNTIYF	TGTGCCAGCAGCGTAGGGGGGGATGGGAACACCATATATTTT